This TCR beta chain was observed in a study of cytomegalovirus exposure and HLA in healthy donors. Study at large: HLA-typed donors contributed some 77 million unique TCRs, which were held in an early data release.

Remarks on this clone: What it binds is not known.

Study-wide points: Analyzed later, association rates of TCRs varied across HLA loci, with DRB1 most and HLA-C fewest. Apart from CMV serostatus, no immune exposure information was available. The authors considered a cluster of highly shared sequence variants likely to be a sequencing artifact.

The PCR was carried out with 60 Vbeta primers and 13 Jbeta primers. Profiled with immunoSEQ multiplex PCR; TCRdb holds only in-frame clones, not every one. The sample gives 190,000 or so clones, around 75% of which show up once; approximately 0.4% is in the top ten. The CDR3 sequence is 15 residues long. Germline V lookup: CDR1 SEHNR, CDR2 FQNEAQ (reference sequence). V lost 5 bases, J lost 4 bases, and 10 bases stayed unmatched. This chain uses TRBV7-9 with TRBJ1-2; 7 nucleotides line up with TRBD1. This clonotype was obtained from a male donor in good health and CMV-seropositive. Sequencing was performed on PBMCs. This chain's CDR3 is CASSASGGRRYGYTF. In DNA, the CDR3 is TGTGCCAGCAGCGCATCAGGGGGGCGACGCTATGGCTACACCTTC.